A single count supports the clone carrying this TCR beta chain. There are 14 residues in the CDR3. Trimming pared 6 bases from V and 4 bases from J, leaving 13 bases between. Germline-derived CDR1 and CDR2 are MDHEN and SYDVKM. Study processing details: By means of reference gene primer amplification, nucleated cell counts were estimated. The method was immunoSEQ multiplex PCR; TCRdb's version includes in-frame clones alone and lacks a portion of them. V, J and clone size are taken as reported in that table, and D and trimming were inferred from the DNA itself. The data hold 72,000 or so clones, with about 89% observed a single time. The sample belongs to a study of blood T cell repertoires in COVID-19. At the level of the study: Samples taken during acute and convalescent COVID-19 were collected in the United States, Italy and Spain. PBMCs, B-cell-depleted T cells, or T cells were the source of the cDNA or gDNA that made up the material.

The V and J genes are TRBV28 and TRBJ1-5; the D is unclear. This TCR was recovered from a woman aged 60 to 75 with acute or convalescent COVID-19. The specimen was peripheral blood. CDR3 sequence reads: CASSPSGVNQPQHF. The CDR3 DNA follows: TGTGCCAGCAGCCCGTCCGGGGTAAATCAGCCCCAGCATTTT. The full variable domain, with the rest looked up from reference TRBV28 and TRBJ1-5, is DVKVTQSSRYLVKRTGEKVFLECVQDMDHENMFWYRQDPGLGLRLIYFSYDVKMKEKGDIPEGYSVSREKKERFSLILESASTNQTSMYLCASSPSGVNQPQHFGDGTRLSIL.